These 24 T cell receptor beta chains were all obtained from the same sample, sequenced in a study of blood T cell repertoires in COVID-19. Repertoires were generated with immunoSEQ multiplex PCR, while TCRdb's copy carries only in-frame clones and drops some. This sample carries about 64,000 clones, around 90% of them seen once, and the ten largest clones take 40% to 45%. Sequencing input: peripheral blood. The receptors here all came from a woman in her fifties or sixties with COVID-19, enrolled during active disease.

The rearrangement uses TRBV7-2 and TRBJ1-5, with 10 bases that match TRBD1. Germline V gene lookup returns CDR1 SGHTA and CDR2 FQGNSA. Trimming at V came to 1 base and at J to 7 bases, leaving 7 bases not matched to a gene. The CDR3 length is 16 residues. CDR3 bases: TGTGCCAGCAGCTTAGGAGGGACAGGGGCCTGGCAGCCCCAGCATTTT. As protein: CASSLGGTGAWQPQHF.

The V call is TRBV4-3, the J call TRBJ1-1; D is unresolved. Trimming pared 0 bases from V and 7 bases from J, leaving 27 bases between. CDR3 length equals 19 residues. Germline values: CDR1 LGHNA, CDR2 YSLEER. CDR3 sequence: CASSQDLVRLQTLKLEAFF. Written as DNA, the CDR3 is TGCGCCAGCAGCCAAGATCTCGTCAGACTACAAACACTGAAGCTTGAAGCTTTCTTT.

The chain joins TRBV11-2 to TRBJ2-7; D possibly corresponds to TRBD2 (6 bases). The V end was cut by 3 bases, the J end by 0 bases, with 9 bases between. The CDR3 runs to 14 residues. Germline values: CDR1 SGHAT, CDR2 FQNNGV. CDR3 DNA sequence: TGTGCCAGCAGCTTGGGGGGTCTCTCCTACGAGCAGTACTTC. As protein: CASSLGGLSYEQYF.

This clone was found once. The chain uses TRBV19 and TRBJ2-6; 10 nucleotides agree with TRBD1. Germline V gives CDR1 LNHDA, CDR2 SQIVND (reference sequence). The J segment lost 2 bases and the V segment lost 4 bases, leaving 5 bases of the junction unmatched. The CDR3 totals 17 residues. CDR3 bases: TGTGCCAGTAGTAGGACAGGGGGTAATACTGGGGCCAACGTCCTGACTTTC. It is translated as CASSRTGGNTGANVLTF.

This chain links TRBV20-1 with TRBJ2-1; no clear D gene. Germline-derived CDR1 and CDR2 are DFQATT and SNEGSKA (reference sequence). V lost 3 bases and J 7 bases, leaving 4 bases between the germline ends. This CDR3 comprises 10 residues. CDR3 DNA: TGCAGTGCTAGTTCGAATGAGCAGTTCTTC. Its translation: CSASSNEQFF.

V is TRBV19 and J is TRBJ1-1; D is ambiguous. Per germline, CDR1 LNHDA and CDR2 SQIVND (reference sequence). This CDR3 comprises 16 residues. V was pared by 6 bases and J by 4 bases, with 21 bases between. CDR3 DNA: TGTGCCAGTAGGGCCCATAAATCATCAGCGGGCACTGAAGCTTTCTTT. It yields the protein CASRAHKSSAGTEAFF.

The chain uses TRBV13 and TRBJ2-7; D unresolved. V shed 0 bases and J shed 2 bases, with 5 bases lying between them. The CDR3 loop spans 13 amino acids. CDR1 is PRHDT and CDR2 is FYEKMQ in the germline V gene (reference sequence). The CDR3 bases are TGTGCCAGCAGCTTAGGCCGAGCCTACGAGCAGTACTTC. Its protein is CASSLGRAYEQYF. The full variable domain, its missing parts supplied by reference TRBV13 and TRBJ2-7, is AAGVIQSPRHLIKEKRETATLKCYPIPRHDTVYWYQQGPGQDPQFLISFYEKMQSDKGSIPDRFSAQQFSDYHSELNMSSLELGDSALYFCASSLGRAYEQYFGPGTRLTVT.

This clone was counted a single time. The chain joins TRBV7-9 to TRBJ2-1; 7 positions match TRBD2. Trimming at V came to 7 bases and at J to 7 bases, leaving 10 bases not matched to a gene. Germline V CDR1 and CDR2: SEHNR, FQNEAQ (reference sequence). This CDR3 contains 14 residues. CDR3 region: CASTLSGGLNEQFF. CDR3 DNA sequence: TGTGCCAGCACCCTTTCGGGAGGCTTAAATGAGCAGTTCTTC.

CDR3 amino acids: CATSGPGLRDTEAFF. The CDR3 region has the DNA TGTGCCACCAGTGGACCGGGATTAAGGGACACTGAAGCTTTCTTT. This chain connects TRBV24-1 to TRBJ1-1; D call uncertain. Germline lookup yields CDR1 KGHDR and CDR2 SFDVKD. Trimming took 5 bases from V and 3 from J, leaving 15 bases between them. This CDR3 is 15 amino acids long.

This rearrangement joins TRBV13 to TRBJ2-7, with 9 bases aligning to TRBD1. Germline CDR1 reads PRHDT; CDR2 reads FYEKMQ (reference sequence). This CDR3 region has 16 residues. Trimming at V came to 7 bases and at J to 1 base, leaving 11 bases not matched to a gene. CDR3 loop: CASTQNEGQGSYEQYF. In nucleotides, the CDR3 is TGTGCCAGCACTCAAAACGAGGGACAGGGATCCTACGAGCAGTACTTC.

V and J are TRBV5-1 and TRBJ1-1; TRBD1 is a possible D gene (5 bases). The germline gives CDR1 SGHRS, CDR2 YFSETQ. The CDR3 runs to 15 residues. Trimming cost V 5 bases and J 4 bases, with 18 bases left between them. Written as DNA, the CDR3 is TGCGCCAGCAGTTTTACAGGAGAAGGTAGCACTGAAGCTTTCTTT. This translates into CASSFTGEGSTEAFF.

CDR3 DNA sequence: TGTGCCATCAGTGCAGGGGCCATGAGCTCCTACGAGCAGTACTTC. This gives the protein CAISAGAMSSYEQYF. The chain has TRBV10-3 and TRBJ2-7, with D possibly TRBD1 on 6 matching bases. V lost 4 bases and J lost 0, with 13 bases in between. Germline V CDR1 and CDR2: ENHRY, SYGVKD. CDR3 length: 15 amino acids.

This rearrangement joins TRBV5-5 to TRBJ1-5; D is possibly TRBD1 (6 bases). Trimming took off 6 bases at V and 7 bases at J, with 14 bases between the two ends. The CDR3 spans 13 residues. Germline lookup yields CDR1 SGHKS and CDR2 YYEKEE (reference sequence). The CDR3 DNA follows: TGTGCCAGCACTCCAGGGGTAGGACAGCCCCAGCATTTT. This gives the protein CASTPGVGQPQHF.

V usage is TRBV6-5 and J usage is TRBJ2-3; D possibly corresponds to TRBD2 (6 bases). Germline values: CDR1 MNHEY, CDR2 SVGAGI. CDR3 length: 13 amino acids. Trimming pared 8 bases from V and 2 bases from J, leaving 11 bases between. The CDR3 DNA follows: TGTGCCAGCTCACGGAGGGCCACAGATACGCAGTATTTT. Translation: CASSRRATDTQYF.

This clone was counted between two and nine times. V and J are TRBV21-1 and TRBJ2-2; the D call TRBD1 from the table was never checked on the DNA. TRBV21-1 is a known pseudogene. The length of the CDR3 is 16 residues. The CDR3 reads CASSKEGTGNTGELFF. CDR3 bases: TGTGCCAGCAGCAAAGAAGGGACAGGGAACACCGGGGAGCTGTTTTTT.

J is TRBJ2-7 and V is TRBV30; 11 bases are a match to TRBD2. Trimming removed 0 bases from V and 0 bases from J; junction bases left unmatched: 1. The CDR3 contains 15 residues. Germline lookup yields CDR1 GTSNPN and CDR2 SVGIG (reference sequence). CDR3 coding DNA: TGTGCCTGGAGTGTTGGACTAGCGGGCTCCTACGAGCAGTACTTC. This gives the protein CAWSVGLAGSYEQYF.

V usage is TRBV2 and J usage is TRBJ1-3; 7 nucleotides align to TRBD1. CDR3 size: 14 residues. V dropped 5 bases and J dropped 0; count of bases not matched to a gene: 1. Germline assignment: CDR1 SNHLY and CDR2 FYNNEI. DNA of the CDR3: TGTGCCAGCAGTCGGGACAGCTCTGGAAACACCATATATTTT. This sequence encodes CASSRDSSGNTIYF.

On this clone: At the DNA level, this CDR3 is encoded by other sequences in the same sample as well. This chain links TRBV9 with TRBJ2-2, with TRBD2 identical over 10 bases. Germline loops: CDR1 SGDLS, CDR2 YYNGEE. The CDR3 extends over 16 amino acids. V was clipped by 0 bases and J by 1 base; unmatched bases: 0. CDR3 sequence: CASSVGTSGNTGELFF. CDR3 nucleotide sequence: TGTGCCAGCAGCGTAGGGACTAGCGGGAACACCGGGGAGCTGTTTTTT.

This clone was counted a few times. This chain uses TRBV28 with TRBJ1-2; TRBD1 matches 8 bases. Germline V CDR1 and CDR2: MDHEN, SYDVKM. This CDR3 contains 14 residues. Unmatched junction bases numbered 9, after V lost 4 bases and J lost 8 bases. The CDR3 nucleotides are TGTGCCAGCAGTTCATCGGGACAGGTGTCGGGCTACACCTTC. Translated: CASSSSGQVSGYTF.

The V gene is TRBV7-9, the J gene TRBJ1-4, with no clear D. V gave up 3 bases and J gave up 10 bases, with 9 bases separating them. Germline V lookup: CDR1 SEHNR, CDR2 FQNEAQ (reference sequence). There are 12 residues in the CDR3. CDR3 sequence reads: CASSFEEGKLFF. CDR3 nucleotide sequence: TGTGCCAGCAGCTTTGAAGAGGGAAAACTGTTTTTT. Full variable domain (remainder filled in from reference TRBV7-9 and TRBJ1-4): DTGVSQNPRHKITKRGQNVTFRCDPISEHNRLYWYRQTLGQGPEFLTYFQNEAQLEKSRLLSDRFSAERPKGSFSTLEIQRTEQGDSAMYLCASSFEEGKLFFGSGTQLSVL.

The chain carries TRBV10-3 and TRBJ1-1; TRBD1 matches at 7 bases. V lost 0 bases, J lost 4 bases, and 5 bases stayed unmatched. Germline V CDR1 and CDR2: ENHRY, SYGVKD. This CDR3 has 15 amino acids. The CDR3 protein is CAISESGRGSTEAFF. The CDR3 DNA sequence: TGTGCCATCAGTGAGTCGGGCAGGGGGAGCACTGAAGCTTTCTTT.

This clone was detected once. The genes are TRBV30 and TRBJ1-5; no clear D. The ends were cut back, 0 bases at V and 4 bases at J, with 7 bases in the middle. Germline V gene lookup returns CDR1 GTSNPN and CDR2 SVGIG (reference sequence). CDR3 length equals 13 residues. The CDR3, as DNA: TGTGCCTGGAGTGTACTCAGGAATCAGCCCCAGCATTTT. This gives the protein CAWSVLRNQPQHF.

The chain has TRBV20-1 and TRBJ1-2, with D perhaps TRBD1 (5 bases). V was clipped by 4 bases and J by 5 bases, with 8 bases between them. The CDR3 has 11 amino acids. The germline CDR1 and CDR2 sequences are DFQATT and SNEGSKA (reference sequence). This chain's CDR3 is CSATRQYGYTF. CDR3 nucleotide sequence: TGCAGTGCTACCCGACAGTATGGCTACACCTTC.

The rearrangement uses TRBV7-9 and TRBJ2-2; D is perhaps TRBD1 (5 bases). The CDR3 runs 17 residues. Germline V CDR1 and CDR2: SEHNR, FQNEAQ (reference sequence). V was cut by 1 base and J by 2 bases, with 14 bases left in between. In DNA form, the CDR3 reads TGTGCCAGCAGCTTAGACACTCAGGGTGTCAACACCGGGGAGCTGTTTTTT. Amino acid sequence: CASSLDTQGVNTGELFF.